The 30 T cell receptor beta chains presented below share a single source sample, sequenced in a study of OX40 agonist ivuxolimab in advanced cancers. This table comes from immunoSEQ multiplex PCR, and its TCRdb copy is limited to in-frame clones, with some not included. This table has around 56,000 clones, approximately 86% appearing once. This sample comprised CD4+ or CD8+ T cells sorted from blood, obtained in a trial of the OX40 agonist ivuxolimab. These receptor sequences come from an adult with an advanced solid tumor such as melanoma, head and neck, liver or kidney cancer.

Only one count was recorded for this clone. The V and J genes are TRBV29-1 and TRBJ1-5; TRBD1 matches 7 bases. The CDR3 is made up of 12 amino acids. Looked up from germline, CDR1 is SQVTM and CDR2 is ANQGSEA. The ends lost 6 bases at V and 2 bases at J; junction bases unmatched: 1. CDR3 in DNA: TGCAGCGTAGGACAGGGCAATCAGCCCCAGCATTTT. Translation gives CSVGQGNQPQHF. The full variable domain, rest sourced from reference TRBV29-1 and TRBJ1-5, is SAVISQKPSRDICQRGTSLTIQCQVDSQVTMMFWYRQQPGQSLTLIATANQGSEATYESGFVIDKFPISRPNLTFSTLTVSNMSPEDSSIYLCSVGQGNQPQHFGDGTRLSIL.

The chain employs TRBV7-7 and TRBJ2-3; D not resolved. Germline CDR1 reads SSHAT; CDR2 reads FNYEAQ (reference sequence). The CDR3 has 15 amino acids. V shed 2 bases and J shed 2 bases, with 11 bases lying between them. DNA of the CDR3: TGTGCCAGCAGCTTATCCGGCGGAAACACAGATACGCAGTATTTT. This sequence encodes CASSLSGGNTDTQYF. Using reference TRBV7-7 and TRBJ2-3 for the parts outside the CDR3, the full variable domain is GAGVSQSPRYKVTKRGQDVTLRCDPISSHATLYWYQQALGQGPEFLTYFNYEAQPDKSGLPSDRFSAERPEGSISTLTIQRTEQRDSAMYRCASSLSGGNTDTQYFGPGTRLTVL.

The chain combines TRBV7-2 with TRBJ2-5; 7 positions match TRBD1. The J segment lost 4 bases and the V segment lost 4 bases, leaving 6 bases of the junction unmatched. Germline-derived CDR1 and CDR2 are SGHTA and FQGNSA. CDR3 length equals 14 residues. In DNA form, the CDR3 reads TGTGCCAGCAGCTCCCCCACAGGGGCAGAGACCCAGTACTTC. Its translation: CASSSPTGAETQYF. The whole variable domain, filled in from reference TRBV7-2 and TRBJ2-5, reads GAGVSQSPSNKVTEKGKDVELRCDPISGHTALYWYRQSLGQGLEFLIYFQGNSAPDKSGLPSDRFSAERTGGSVSTLTIQRTQQEDSAVYLCASSSPTGAETQYFGPGTRLLVL.

The chain combines TRBV5-1 with TRBJ2-1, with 11 positions matching TRBD2. J lost 6 bases, V lost 3 bases, and 5 bases had no gene match. The CDR3 runs 15 residues. Germline CDR1 reads SGHRS; CDR2 reads YFSETQ. The CDR3 is CASSSLAGVGNEQFF. In DNA, the CDR3 is TGCGCCAGCAGCTCACTAGCGGGAGTGGGCAATGAGCAGTTCTTC.

This clone was seen a single time. V is TRBV7-8 and J is TRBJ2-3; D may be TRBD2 (5 bases). V shed 5 bases and J shed 2 bases, with 17 bases lying between them. Germline CDR1 reads SGHVS; CDR2 reads FQNEAQ. This CDR3 spans 16 amino acids. CDR3 loop: CASSPRRGQHTDTQYF. DNA of the CDR3: TGTGCCAGCAGCCCACGGCGCGGGCAACACACAGATACGCAGTATTTT.

V is TRBV19 and J is TRBJ2-3; D is unclear. V lost 2 bases and J lost 6, with 15 bases in between. CDR3 length: 15 amino acids. CDR1 is LNHDA, CDR2 SQIVND, per germline (reference sequence). CDR3 in DNA: TGTGCCAGTAGTATATCCTTCTTTATGGGGGATACGCAGTATTTT. This codes for CASSISFFMGDTQYF. The full variable domain, in which reference TRBV19 and TRBJ2-3 provide the parts outside the CDR3, is DGGITQSPKYLFRKEGQNVTLSCEQNLNHDAMYWYRQDPGQGLRLIYYSQIVNDFQKGDIAEGYSVSREKKESFPLTVTSAQKNPTAFYLCASSISFFMGDTQYFGPGTRLTVL.

The rearrangement links TRBV28 to TRBJ2-7; D is possibly TRBD2 (5 bases). V lost 7 bases to trimming and J lost 2 bases, with 12 bases between them. From germline, CDR1 is MDHEN and CDR2 SYDVKM. This CDR3 spans 13 amino acids. The CDR3 DNA is TGTGCCAGCACACAACTAGAGGCCTACGAGCAGTACTTC. This sequence encodes CASTQLEAYEQYF. Full variable domain (rest looked up from reference TRBV28 and TRBJ2-7): DVKVTQSSRYLVKRTGEKVFLECVQDMDHENMFWYRQDPGLGLRLIYFSYDVKMKEKGDIPEGYSVSREKKERFSLILESASTNQTSMYLCASTQLEAYEQYFGPGTRLTVT.

This rearrangement joins TRBV28 to TRBJ2-5, with TRBD2 identical over 9 bases. This CDR3 spans 15 amino acids. The V gene's germline CDR1 is MDHEN and CDR2 SYDVKM. The junction had 4 bases not matched to a gene; V was cut back by 3 bases and J by 2 bases. The CDR3: CASSLRLAGQETQYF. CDR3 nucleotides: TGTGCCAGCAGTTTGCGGCTAGCGGGACAAGAGACCCAGTACTTC.

This chain joins TRBV9 and TRBJ2-3; 9 bases fit TRBD2. Germline-derived CDR1 and CDR2 are SGDLS and YYNGEE. The CDR3 has 16 amino acids. The J segment lost 4 bases and the V segment lost 6 bases, leaving 12 bases of the junction unmatched. The CDR3 here is CASTPRSGRPPDTQYF. DNA for the CDR3: TGTGCCAGCACCCCCCGTAGCGGGAGACCCCCAGATACGCAGTATTTT.

This chain links TRBV6-5 with TRBJ2-7, with 8 positions matching TRBD2. Germline loops: CDR1 MNHEY, CDR2 SVGAGI. The CDR3 covers 15 residues. After removal of 5 bases from V and 4 bases from J, the junction contained 10 bases not matched to a gene. The CDR3 region is CASSRSTSGGYEQYF. The CDR3 nucleotides are TGTGCCAGCAGTCGCTCAACTAGCGGTGGATACGAGCAGTACTTC.

The chain combines TRBV6-5 with TRBJ1-5; perhaps TRBD1 as D (6 bases). Germline V gene sequence: CDR1 MNHEY, CDR2 SVGAGI. The V gene lost 5 bases and the J gene lost 8 bases, with 13 bases spanning the gap. CDR3 length: 13 residues. The CDR3 region is CASSGQRAEPQHF. The DNA of the CDR3 is TGTGCCAGCAGTGGACAGAGGGCTGAGCCCCAGCATTTT.

This clone was observed a single time. The chain joins TRBV5-1 to TRBJ1-2; D unclear. The CDR3 runs 16 residues. V lost 4 bases and J lost 1, with 17 bases in between. The V gene's germline CDR1 is SGHRS and CDR2 YFSETQ. The CDR3 reads CASSEGTSSRNYGYTF. The CDR3 DNA sequence: TGCGCCAGCAGCGAGGGTACGTCATCCCGTAACTATGGCTACACCTTC.

This chain links TRBV28 with TRBJ2-7; D may be TRBD1 (5 bases). The CDR3 has 15 amino acids. In germline, CDR1 is MDHEN, CDR2 SYDVKM. V shed 5 bases and J shed 0 bases, with 14 bases lying between them. The CDR3 coding sequence is TGTGCCAGCAGTGTGCAACAGGATAGCTCCTACGAGCAGTACTTC. Its protein product is CASSVQQDSSYEQYF.

This clone appeared a few times. This same CDR3 is encoded by further DNA sequences in the sample. This chain uses TRBV7-2 with TRBJ2-3; TRBD2 matches 7 bases. From germline, CDR1 is SGHTA and CDR2 FQGNSA. The CDR3 runs to 15 residues. The ends lost 1 base at V and 1 base at J; junction bases unmatched: 2. The CDR3 nucleotides read TGTGCCAGCAGCTTAGGGGGGAGGGGCACAGATACGCAGTATTTT. It codes for CASSLGGRGTDTQYF. Complete variable domain (other parts from reference TRBV7-2 and TRBJ2-3): GAGVSQSPSNKVTEKGKDVELRCDPISGHTALYWYRQSLGQGLEFLIYFQGNSAPDKSGLPSDRFSAERTGGSVSTLTIQRTQQEDSAVYLCASSLGGRGTDTQYFGPGTRLTVL.

The V gene is TRBV5-4, the J gene TRBJ2-1; a possible D gene is TRBD2 (7 bases). The germline CDR1 and CDR2 sequences are SGHNT and YYREEE (reference sequence). The CDR3 covers 16 residues. Deletions cut 4 bases from V and 10 bases from J, with 24 bases between. CDR3 residues: CASSQRGGGPLKEQFF. As DNA, the CDR3 is TGTGCCAGCAGCCAGAGGGGGGGAGGTCCTCTCAAGGAGCAGTTCTTC.

The rearrangement uses TRBV10-3 and TRBJ2-7; the D is unclear. Germline CDR1 is ENHRY and CDR2 is SYGVKD. Trimming stripped 2 bases from V and 6 bases from J, with 14 bases between. This CDR3 is built from 14 residues. The CDR3 region has the DNA TGTGCCATCAGTGAGGGCCTTAAGGGAAGCGAGCAGTACTTC. Protein: CAISEGLKGSEQYF.

V usage is TRBV7-2 and J usage is TRBJ1-3; tentative D call: TRBD1 (5 bases). This CDR3 is built from 17 residues. The germline V and J ends were trimmed by 1 base and 0 bases, with 13 bases remaining between them. Germline CDR1 SGHTA, CDR2 FQGNSA. CDR3 in amino acids: CASSLGQTLSSGNTIYF. CDR3 DNA: TGTGCCAGCAGCTTAGGACAGACCCTAAGCTCTGGAAACACCATATATTTT. The variable domain in full, with the rest retrieved from reference TRBV7-2 and TRBJ1-3, is GAGVSQSPSNKVTEKGKDVELRCDPISGHTALYWYRQSLGQGLEFLIYFQGNSAPDKSGLPSDRFSAERTGGSVSTLTIQRTQQEDSAVYLCASSLGQTLSSGNTIYFGEGSWLTVV.

This clone qualifies as medium-sized. The chain couples TRBV4-3 to TRBJ2-1; D might be TRBD2 (6 bases). The germline V gene encodes CDR1 LGHNA and CDR2 YSLEER. The CDR3 covers 16 residues. V lost 0 bases, J lost 3 bases, and 12 bases lay in between. The CDR3 reads CASSQDRGSDYNEQFF. The CDR3 DNA reads TGCGCCAGCAGCCAAGATCGGGGGAGCGACTACAATGAGCAGTTCTTC.

The chain employs TRBV11-2 and TRBJ1-5; 8 nucleotides agree with TRBD1. The J segment lost 6 bases and the V segment lost 3 bases, leaving 7 bases of the junction unmatched. The CDR3 sequence is 15 residues long. Per germline, CDR1 SGHAT and CDR2 FQNNGV. The CDR3 region has the DNA TGTGCCAGCAGCTTGGGACAGGCGCGGGGTCAGCCCCAGCATTTT. This sequence encodes CASSLGQARGQPQHF.

The chain recombines TRBV7-2 with TRBJ1-2, with a weak D call TRBD1 (5 bases). Germline lookup yields CDR1 SGHTA and CDR2 FQGNSA. The CDR3 spans 17 residues. The ends were cut back, 6 bases at V and 3 bases at J, with 23 bases in the middle. DNA for the CDR3: TGTGCCAGCAGAGAAAAGGGTTGGGACTCCTCCCACTATGGCTACACCTTC. Encoded protein: CASREKGWDSSHYGYTF.

The chain joins TRBV19 to TRBJ1-4; perhaps TRBD1 as D (5 bases). CDR1 LNHDA and CDR2 SQIVND come from the germline V gene (reference sequence). The length of the CDR3 is 15 residues. V was pared by 2 bases and J by 5 bases, with 12 bases between. CDR3 coding DNA: TGTGCCAGTAGTATAACCGGGACCTCAAATGAAAAACTGTTTTTT. It encodes CASSITGTSNEKLFF. Full variable domain (outside the CDR3, taken from reference TRBV19 and TRBJ1-4): DGGITQSPKYLFRKEGQNVTLSCEQNLNHDAMYWYRQDPGQGLRLIYYSQIVNDFQKGDIAEGYSVSREKKESFPLTVTSAQKNPTAFYLCASSITGTSNEKLFFGSGTQLSVL.

This clone was observed a few times. The chain recombines TRBV5-8 with TRBJ1-2; D unresolved. The CDR3 is 14 residues long. The germline gives CDR1 SGHTS, CDR2 YDEGEE. V shed 6 bases and J shed 2 bases, with 14 bases lying between them. The chain's CDR3 is CASIFGWANYGYTF. The CDR3 DNA is TGTGCCAGCATTTTCGGTTGGGCAAACTATGGCTACACCTTC.

This clone occurred a few times. The gene calls are TRBV9 and TRBJ2-1; TRBD1 matches 9 bases. The CDR3 has 19 amino acids. J gave up 4 bases and V 0 bases, and 14 bases lay outside the gene matches. Per the germline V gene, CDR1 is SGDLS and CDR2 is YYNGEE. DNA for the CDR3: TGTGCCAGCAGCGTAGGTTCTGTGGGGACAGGGCGCAGGTACAATGAGCAGTTCTTC. Translating it yields CASSVGSVGTGRRYNEQFF.

This rearrangement joins TRBV9 to TRBJ1-3; D ambiguous. The CDR3 has 15 amino acids. The V end was cut by 6 bases, the J end by 4 bases, with 17 bases between. CDR1 and CDR2 (germline): SGDLS, YYNGEE. The CDR3 nucleotides are TGTGCCAGCAACAAAGACACAGACGGGGGAAACACCATATATTTT. This codes for CASNKDTDGGNTIYF. The variable domain in full, completed from reference TRBV9 and TRBJ1-3, reads DSGVTQTPKHLITATGQRVTLRCSPRSGDLSVYWYQQSLDQGLQFLIQYYNGEERAKGNILERFSAQQFPDLHSELNLSSLELGDSALYFCASNKDTDGGNTIYFGEGSWLTVV.

This sequence joins TRBV27 and TRBJ1-2, with D uncertain. CDR1 and CDR2 from the germline V gene are MNHEY and SMNVEV (reference sequence). The CDR3 consists of 13 residues. V was pared by 2 bases and J by 6 bases, with 10 bases between. CDR3 protein: CASSLGAEDGYTF. In nucleotides, the CDR3 is TGTGCCAGCAGTTTAGGAGCTGAAGATGGCTACACCTTC.

This sequence joins TRBV5-1 and TRBJ1-2; D perhaps matches TRBD1 (5 bases). V was trimmed by 5 bases and J by 3 bases, leaving 11 bases between them. This CDR3 spans 13 amino acids. From germline, CDR1 is SGHRS and CDR2 YFSETQ. This CDR3 reads CASRRDGDYGYTF. The CDR3, as DNA: TGCGCCAGCAGACGGGACGGGGACTATGGCTACACCTTC.

As for this clone: Sequence at one end of the junction differs from germline and may be a read error. This chain uses TRBV5-4 with TRBJ2-5, with 9 bases identical to TRBD2. The CDR3 has 13 amino acids. Germline-derived CDR1 and CDR2 are SGHNT and YYREEE (reference sequence). CDR3 sequence reads: CASSPRTSALPNF. The DNA for the CDR3 is TGTGCCAGCAGCCCCCGGACTAGCGCCCTCCCAAACTTC.

This clone was observed a handful of times. The rearrangement uses TRBV11-2 and TRBJ1-1; D perhaps matches TRBD1 (5 bases). V lost 1 base, J lost 0 bases, and 9 bases lay in between. This CDR3 contains 15 residues. The germline CDR1 and CDR2 sequences are SGHAT and FQNNGV. CDR3 DNA: TGTGCCAGCAGCTTAGCGGGGGGAATGAACACTGAAGCTTTCTTT. The encoded protein is CASSLAGGMNTEAFF.

The chain carries TRBV7-2 and TRBJ1-1; D not certain. The length of the CDR3 is 16 residues. The germline V and J ends were trimmed by 0 bases and 1 base, with 12 bases remaining between them. Germline lookup yields CDR1 SGHTA and CDR2 FQGNSA. This CDR3 is CASSLAVGIWNTEAFF. The CDR3 nucleotides are TGTGCCAGCAGCTTAGCTGTTGGGATTTGGAACACTGAAGCTTTCTTT.

This clone was counted a single time. The V call is TRBV7-9, the J call TRBJ2-2, with TRBD2 identical over 10 bases. The length of the CDR3 is 15 residues. V trimming: 6 bases; J trimming: 3 bases; junction bases outside the gene matches: 4. Per the germline V gene, CDR1 is SEHNR and CDR2 is FQNEAQ (reference sequence). CDR3 coding DNA: TGTGCCAGCAGACCTAGCGGGAGAGACACCGGGGAGCTGTTTTTT. As protein: CASRPSGRDTGELFF.